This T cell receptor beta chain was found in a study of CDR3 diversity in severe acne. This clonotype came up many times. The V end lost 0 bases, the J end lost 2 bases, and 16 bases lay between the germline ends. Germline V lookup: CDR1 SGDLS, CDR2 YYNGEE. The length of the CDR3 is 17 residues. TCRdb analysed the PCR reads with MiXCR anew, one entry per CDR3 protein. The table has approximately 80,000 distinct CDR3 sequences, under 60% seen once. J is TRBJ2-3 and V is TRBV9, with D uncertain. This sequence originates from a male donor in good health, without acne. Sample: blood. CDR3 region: CASSVGGSNLVTDTQYF. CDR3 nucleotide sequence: TGTGCCAGCAGCGTAGGAGGTTCGAATCTGGTCACAGATACGCAGTATTTT.